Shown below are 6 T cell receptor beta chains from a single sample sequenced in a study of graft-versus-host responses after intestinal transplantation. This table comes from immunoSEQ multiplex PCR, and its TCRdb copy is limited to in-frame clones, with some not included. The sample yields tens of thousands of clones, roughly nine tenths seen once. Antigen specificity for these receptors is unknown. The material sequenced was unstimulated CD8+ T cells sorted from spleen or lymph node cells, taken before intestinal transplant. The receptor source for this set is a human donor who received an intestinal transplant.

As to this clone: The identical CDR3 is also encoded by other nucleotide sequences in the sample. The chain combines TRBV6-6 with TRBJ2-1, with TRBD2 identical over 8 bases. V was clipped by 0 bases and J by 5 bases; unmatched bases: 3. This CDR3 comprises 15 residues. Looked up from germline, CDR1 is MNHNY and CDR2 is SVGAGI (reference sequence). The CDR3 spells CASSYSGAGDNEQFF. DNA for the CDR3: TGTGCCAGCAGTTACTCGGGAGCGGGAGACAATGAGCAGTTCTTC.

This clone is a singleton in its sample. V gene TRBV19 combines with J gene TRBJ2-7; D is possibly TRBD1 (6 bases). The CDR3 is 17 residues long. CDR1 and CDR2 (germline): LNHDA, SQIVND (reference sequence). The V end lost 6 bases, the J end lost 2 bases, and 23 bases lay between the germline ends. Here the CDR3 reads CASSKIRQGHGTYEQYF. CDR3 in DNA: TGTGCCAGTAGCAAAATCCGCCAGGGACACGGCACCTACGAGCAGTACTTC. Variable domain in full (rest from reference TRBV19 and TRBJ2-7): DGGITQSPKYLFRKEGQNVTLSCEQNLNHDAMYWYRQDPGQGLRLIYYSQIVNDFQKGDIAEGYSVSREKKESFPLTVTSAQKNPTAFYLCASSKIRQGHGTYEQYFGPGTRLTVT.

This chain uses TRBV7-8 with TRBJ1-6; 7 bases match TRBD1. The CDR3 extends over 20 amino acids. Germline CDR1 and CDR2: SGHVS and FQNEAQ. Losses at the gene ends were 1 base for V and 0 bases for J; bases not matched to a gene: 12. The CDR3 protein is CASSLVSGRGPGSYNSPLHF. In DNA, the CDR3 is TGTGCCAGCAGCTTAGTGAGTGGAAGGGGGCCCGGCTCCTATAATTCACCCCTCCACTTT.

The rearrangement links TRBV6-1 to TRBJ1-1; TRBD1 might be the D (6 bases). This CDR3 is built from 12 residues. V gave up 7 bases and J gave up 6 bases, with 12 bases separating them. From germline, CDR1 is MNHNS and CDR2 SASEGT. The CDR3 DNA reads TGTGCCAGCACCCTCCCAGGGGCTGAAGCTTTCTTT. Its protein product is CASTLPGAEAFF.

The CDR3 here is CATSRIQGVGEQYF. CDR3 nucleotides: TGTGCCACCAGCAGAATACAGGGGGTCGGGGAGCAGTACTTC. The chain links TRBV15 to TRBJ2-7, with 8 bases aligning to TRBD1. The CDR3 consists of 14 residues. The germline V gene has CDR1 LNHNV and CDR2 YYDKDF (reference sequence). The trim removed 2 bases at V and 7 bases at J, leaving 7 bases unmatched.

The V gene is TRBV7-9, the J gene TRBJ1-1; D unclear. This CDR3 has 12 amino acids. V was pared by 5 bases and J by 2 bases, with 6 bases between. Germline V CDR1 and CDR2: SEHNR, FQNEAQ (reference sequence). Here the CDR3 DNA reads TGTGCCAGCAGCCTCTTAAACACTGAAGCTTTCTTT. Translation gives CASSLLNTEAFF.